Listed here is a single TCR beta chain. No antigen is known for it. This was the immunoSEQ v3 assay. Sequencing depth was 1.5 million to 2 million read pairs for survey level, roughly 4.5-6.5 million for deep. Generated by immunoSEQ multiplex PCR, the TCRdb table keeps only in-frame clones and is missing some. The sample contains roughly 54,000 clones, over 75% of which appear only once. The CDR3 totals 12 residues. V was clipped by 0 bases and J by 5 bases, with 4 bases between them. Germline CDR1 LNHNV, CDR2 YYDKDF (reference sequence). Time point defined: pre-treatment sample, taken before nivolumab and TIL therapy. Stage 4 NSCLC adults joined between late 2017 and January 2020. This sample is drawn from a study of TIL therapy for anti-PD-1-resistant metastatic lung cancer. Study context: Tumors had a median PD-L1 proportion score of 4.5% to 7%.

Broader study findings: Treatment-naive, never-smoker and oncogene-addicted patients were overrepresented in this highly selected cohort.

The sequence derives from a person aged 25-85 years with non-small cell lung cancer. The sequencing used blood, collected at baseline. The gene calls are TRBV15 and TRBJ1-1; D is unresolved. In DNA form, the CDR3 reads TGTGCCACCAGCAGAGACTTAACTGAAGCTTTCTTT. Its translation is CATSRDLTEAFF.